These 29 T cell receptor beta chains came from one sample sequenced in a study of long-term antiretroviral therapy in people with HIV. This was the immunoSEQ v3.0 assay at survey level. Some clones are missing from TCRdb's copy, which holds only in-frame ones; the method was immunoSEQ multiplex PCR. In the table there are 25,000 to 35,000 clones, over 70% of which are singletons. The sample consisted of unsorted PBMCs, taken 3.1 years after starting antiretroviral therapy. The receptors derive from a woman in her forties or fifties with HIV.

CDR3 loop: CASSYRTGSRYGYTF. The CDR3 DNA follows: TGTGCCAGCAGTTACCGGACAGGGAGTAGATATGGCTACACCTTC. The rearrangement uses TRBV6-5 and TRBJ1-2; 8 nucleotides line up with TRBD1. Germline CDR1 reads MNHEY; CDR2 reads SVGAGI. The CDR3 runs to 15 residues. With V trimmed by 2 bases and J by 5 bases, 7 bases remained unmatched.

The chain has TRBV29-1 and TRBJ2-7; TRBD2 might be the D (5 bases). The CDR3 is 14 residues long. V was clipped by 6 bases and J by 2 bases, with 17 bases between them. Germline V gene data show CDR1 as SQVTM and CDR2 as ANQGSEA. The CDR3 loop reads CSVRTRLGPYEQYF. As DNA, the CDR3 is TGCAGCGTAAGGACTCGCTTAGGACCCTACGAGCAGTACTTC.

This clone was counted only a few times. The chain recombines TRBV11-2 with TRBJ1-2; D is possibly TRBD1 (5 bases). Germline CDR1 reads SGHAT; CDR2 reads FQNNGV. The germline V and J ends were trimmed by 3 bases and 4 bases, with 6 bases remaining between them. The CDR3 extends over 12 amino acids. CDR3 amino acids: CASSFDSYGYTF. The DNA of the CDR3 is TGTGCCAGCAGCTTTGACAGCTATGGCTACACCTTC.

This chain connects TRBV27 to TRBJ2-3, with a tentative D call TRBD2 (7 bases). The CDR3 length is 15 residues. The V gene lost 4 bases and the J gene lost 4 bases, with 15 bases spanning the gap. Germline V gene sequence: CDR1 MNHEY, CDR2 SMNVEV (reference sequence). In DNA form, the CDR3 reads TGTGCCAGCAGTTCCCTAGGGGGGGGCCCAGATACGCAGTATTTT. Translation: CASSSLGGGPDTQYF.

J is TRBJ2-7 and V is TRBV2; D is perhaps TRBD1 or TRBD2 (6 bases each). The V and J ends lost 6 bases and 3 bases respectively, with 9 bases between them. This CDR3 is 12 amino acids long. Germline lookup yields CDR1 SNHLY and CDR2 FYNNEI. The CDR3 bases are TGTGCCAGCAGGAGGGGGGACTACGAGCAGTACTTC. It encodes CASRRGDYEQYF.

This clone has just a few counts. J is TRBJ2-3 and V is TRBV18; 13 positions match TRBD2. Germline-derived CDR1 and CDR2 are KGHSH and LQKENI. This CDR3 spans 15 amino acids. The V and J ends lost 2 bases and 4 bases, in that order; junction bases with no gene match: 0. CDR3 residues: CASSPTSGGADTQYF. The DNA of the CDR3 is TGTGCCAGCTCACCAACTAGCGGGGGGGCAGATACGCAGTATTTT.

Only a few counts were recorded for this clone. The chain links TRBV7-3 to TRBJ2-7; D remains ambiguous. This CDR3 spans 14 amino acids. Deletions cut 0 bases from V and 0 bases from J, with 6 bases between. Germline V gene sequence: CDR1 SGHTA, CDR2 FQGTGA. The CDR3 DNA sequence: TGTGCCAGCAGCTTAACTAGCAGCTCCTACGAGCAGTACTTC. Encoded protein: CASSLTSSSYEQYF.

The gene calls are TRBV9 and TRBJ1-1; D is unclear. Germline CDR1 is SGDLS and CDR2 is YYNGEE. CDR3 length equals 14 residues. V lost 0 bases to trimming and J lost 0 bases, with 6 bases between them. The CDR3, as DNA: TGTGCCAGCAGCGTAGGCCAGGTGAACACTGAAGCTTTCTTT. Encoded protein: CASSVGQVNTEAFF.

The gene calls are TRBV19 and TRBJ1-3; D might be TRBD1 (5 bases). Germline-derived CDR1 and CDR2 are LNHDA and SQIVND (reference sequence). The CDR3 consists of 15 residues. V gave up 7 bases and J gave up 4 bases, with 17 bases separating them. The CDR3 spells CASTSTGTTGNTIYF. CDR3 nucleotides: TGTGCCAGTACTTCGACTGGGACGACCGGAAACACCATATATTTT.

The genes are TRBV10-3 and TRBJ2-3; D possibly corresponds to TRBD1 (6 bases). V was trimmed by 2 bases and J by 7 bases, leaving 22 bases between them. The CDR3 totals 17 residues. Looked up from germline, CDR1 is ENHRY and CDR2 is SYGVKD. In nucleotides, the CDR3 is TGTGCCATCAGTGAGGGGACCGGGACAAGGGATCCGTATACGCAGTATTTT. It yields the protein CAISEGTGTRDPYTQYF.

The CDR3 DNA sequence: TGCGCCAGCAGCTTGGGGAGTTCAACCTACGAGCAGTACTTC. It specifies CASSLGSSTYEQYF. The rearrangement joins TRBV5-1 to TRBJ2-7, with D uncertain. CDR1 and CDR2 from the germline V gene are SGHRS and YFSETQ. This CDR3 has 14 amino acids. Trimming cost V 0 bases and J 2 bases, with 9 bases left between them. Full variable domain (rest looked up from reference TRBV5-1 and TRBJ2-7): KAGVTQTPRYLIKTRGQQVTLSCSPISGHRSVSWYQQTPGQGLQFLFEYFSETQRNKGNFPGRFSGRQFSNSRSEMNVSTLELGDSALYLCASSLGSSTYEQYFGPGTRLTVT.

CDR3: CASSAIVGGEGRYGYTF. The CDR3 DNA follows: TGTGCCAGCAGTGCCATCGTCGGGGGGGAGGGCCGCTATGGCTACACCTTC. The genes are TRBV25-1 and TRBJ1-2; possible D gene TRBD1, 5 bases. With 4 bases removed from V and 4 bases from J, the gap between germline ends came to 22 bases. This CDR3 region has 17 residues. Germline V gene lookup returns CDR1 MGHDK and CDR2 SYGVNS.

V usage is TRBV6-6 and J usage is TRBJ1-1; a weak D match, TRBD1 (6 bases). Germline V lookup: CDR1 MNHNY, CDR2 SVGAGI (reference sequence). The CDR3 contains 12 residues. Trimming pared 2 bases from V and 7 bases from J, leaving 8 bases between. The CDR3 reads CASSYRDNEAFF. For the CDR3, the DNA is TGTGCCAGCAGTTACAGGGACAATGAAGCTTTCTTT.

This chain connects TRBV7-8 to TRBJ2-4; 7 bases match TRBD1. Per the germline V gene, CDR1 is SGHVS and CDR2 is FQNEAQ. The V and J ends lost 1 base and 5 bases, in that order; junction bases with no gene match: 2. This CDR3 spans 14 amino acids. DNA for the CDR3: TGTGCCAGCAGCTTAGAGGGGGCGCAAAACATTCAGTACTTC. Amino acids: CASSLEGAQNIQYF.

The chain links TRBV30 to TRBJ1-2; TRBD1 matches at 9 bases. Trimming removed 3 bases from V and 8 bases from J; junction bases left unmatched: 13. The CDR3 runs 15 residues. Germline-derived CDR1 and CDR2 are GTSNPN and SVGIG (reference sequence). CDR3 nucleotide sequence: TGTGCCTGGAGCAATATTGCCGGGACAGGGAGAGGCTACACCTTC. It specifies CAWSNIAGTGRGYTF.

The V gene is TRBV18, the J gene TRBJ1-3; D may be TRBD1 (6 bases). Per the germline V gene, CDR1 is KGHSH and CDR2 is LQKENI. This CDR3 spans 16 amino acids. With 4 bases removed from V and 2 bases from J, the gap between germline ends came to 15 bases. CDR3: CASSLQGANPGNTIYF. The CDR3 nucleotides read TGTGCCAGCTCACTACAGGGTGCCAATCCTGGAAACACCATATATTTT.

The chain employs TRBV10-2 and TRBJ2-5; no reliable D call. The CDR3 has 13 amino acids. The ends were cut back, 7 bases at V and 2 bases at J, with 11 bases in the middle. Germline values: CDR1 WSHSY, CDR2 SAAADI. The DNA of the CDR3 is TGCGCCAGCACCCGGACCATACAAGAGACCCAGTACTTC. Translation gives CASTRTIQETQYF.

V is TRBV28 and J is TRBJ2-7; tentatively, D is TRBD2 (6 bases). V shed 6 bases and J shed 3 bases, with 12 bases lying between them. The CDR3 is made up of 13 amino acids. Per germline, CDR1 MDHEN and CDR2 SYDVKM. For the CDR3, the DNA is TGTGCCAGCAGCCAGGGAGGAGACTACGAGCAGTACTTC. Its translation is CASSQGGDYEQYF.

The rearrangement uses TRBV4-1 and TRBJ1-1; D uncertain. V lost 6 bases and J 1 base, leaving 9 bases between the germline ends. Germline CDR1 and CDR2: MGHRA and YSYEKL. The length of the CDR3 is 13 residues. The CDR3 here is CASRAGRNTEAFF. The CDR3 bases are TGCGCCAGCAGGGCTGGAAGGAACACTGAAGCTTTCTTT.

The chain is built from TRBV19 and TRBJ1-2; D possibly corresponds to TRBD1 (5 bases). The CDR3 is 12 amino acids. Germline CDR1 reads LNHDA; CDR2 reads SQIVND (reference sequence). Trimming removed 4 bases at V and 4 bases at J, with 7 bases between. CDR3 sequence (DNA): TGTGCCAGTAGTAAGGGGCCCTATGGCTACACCTTC. It is translated as CASSKGPYGYTF.

The CDR3 loop is CASSYPGGDEQFF. The CDR3 coding sequence is TGTGCCAGCAGTTACCCGGGGGGCGATGAGCAGTTCTTC. The chain couples TRBV6-5 to TRBJ2-1, with D perhaps TRBD2 (7 bases). CDR1 is MNHEY and CDR2 is SVGAGI in the germline V gene. This CDR3 is 13 amino acids long. V was cut by 2 bases and J by 8 bases, with 10 bases left in between.

The genes are TRBV5-6 and TRBJ2-5; D is unresolved. Trimming pared 2 bases from V and 5 bases from J, leaving 16 bases between. Germline lookup yields CDR1 SGHDT and CDR2 YYEEEE. The CDR3 contains 15 residues. The CDR3 DNA reads as TGTGCCAGCAGCTTCGGCTTAGCCTCTGGGGAGACCCAGTACTTC. Translated, it gives CASSFGLASGETQYF.

V gene TRBV29-1 combines with J gene TRBJ1-1; D call uncertain. CDR3 size: 13 residues. V was cut by 7 bases and J by 5 bases, with 17 bases left in between. Germline V gives CDR1 SQVTM, CDR2 ANQGSEA. The CDR3 nucleotides read TGCAGCGCCCGGATTGGGTTCCAGACTGAAGCTTTCTTT. It codes for CSARIGFQTEAFF.

The rearrangement joins TRBV6-5 to TRBJ1-1, with 7 bases lining up with TRBD1. V lost 5 bases to trimming and J lost 1 base; unmatched junction nucleotides: 7. The CDR3 runs 15 residues. Germline assignment: CDR1 MNHEY and CDR2 SVGAGI. The CDR3 DNA reads TGTGCCAGCAGTCTTACAGGGGCCGGGAACACTGAAGCTTTCTTT. Its translation: CASSLTGAGNTEAFF.

This sequence joins TRBV5-1 and TRBJ2-6; a weak D match, TRBD1 (6 bases). CDR3 length: 18 amino acids. The germline gives CDR1 SGHRS, CDR2 YFSETQ. V lost 4 bases and J 0 bases, leaving 17 bases between the germline ends. In DNA, the CDR3 is TGCGCCAGCAGCGGGCTGGGGACACCCTCCTCTGGGGCCAACGTCCTGACTTTC. Translation gives CASSGLGTPSSGANVLTF.

This rearrangement joins TRBV4-2 to TRBJ2-5, with D perhaps TRBD2 (6 bases). The CDR3 sequence is 15 residues long. Germline loops: CDR1 LGHNA, CDR2 YNFKEQ. V lost 0 bases and J lost 0, with 8 bases in between. CDR3 residues: CASSQEAGYQETQYF. CDR3 in DNA: TGTGCCAGCAGCCAAGAGGCGGGATACCAAGAGACCCAGTACTTC.

In its sample, this clone is medium-sized. V usage is TRBV2 and J usage is TRBJ1-5; 9 nucleotides match TRBD1. Germline trimming cut 4 bases from V and 5 bases from J; bases unmatched to any gene: 3. The CDR3 length is 14 residues. Per germline, CDR1 SNHLY and CDR2 FYNNEI. CDR3 nucleotides: TGTGCCAGCAGTGGACAGGGGGTGGATCAGCCCCAGCATTTT. This gives the protein CASSGQGVDQPQHF. Looking up the rest from reference TRBV2 and TRBJ1-5 gives the full variable domain: EPEVTQTPSHQVTQMGQEVILRCVPISNHLYFYWYRQILGQKVEFLVSFYNNEISEKSEIFDDQFSVERPDGSNFTLKIRSTKLEDSAMYFCASSGQGVDQPQHFGDGTRLSIL.

The rearrangement uses TRBV30 and TRBJ2-1; TRBD2 matches 7 bases. The ends lost 2 bases at V and 0 bases at J; junction bases unmatched: 1. Germline CDR1 and CDR2: GTSNPN and SVGIG (reference sequence). The CDR3 has 14 amino acids. CDR3: CAWSLAASYNEQFF. The CDR3 region has the DNA TGTGCCTGGAGTCTAGCGGCCTCCTACAATGAGCAGTTCTTC.

The rearrangement links TRBV7-9 to TRBJ1-1, with 8 bases fitting TRBD1. V was pared by 3 bases and J by 6 bases, with 3 bases of the junction left unmatched. The germline CDR1 and CDR2 sequences are SEHNR and FQNEAQ (reference sequence). The CDR3 is 13 residues long. The CDR3 DNA follows: TGTGCCAGCAGCTTCGGACAGGGCGCTGAAGCTTTCTTT. It yields the protein CASSFGQGAEAFF.